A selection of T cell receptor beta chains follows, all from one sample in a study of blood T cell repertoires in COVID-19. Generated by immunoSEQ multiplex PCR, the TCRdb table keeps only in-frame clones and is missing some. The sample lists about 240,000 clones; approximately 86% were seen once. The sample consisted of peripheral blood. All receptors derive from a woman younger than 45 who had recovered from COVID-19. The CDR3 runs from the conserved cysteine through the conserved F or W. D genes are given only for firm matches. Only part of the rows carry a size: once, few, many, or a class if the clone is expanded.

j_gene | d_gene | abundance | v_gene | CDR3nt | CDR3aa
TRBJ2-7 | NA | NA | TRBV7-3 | TGTGCCAGCAGCCGAAATACGGGATACGAGCAGTACTTC | CASSRNTGYEQYF
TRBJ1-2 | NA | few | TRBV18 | TGTGCCAGCTCACCCGGAGTTAACAATGGCTACACCTTC | CASSPGVNNGYTF
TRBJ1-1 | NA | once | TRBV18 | TGTGCCAGCTCACCAAACGGGGGGGACACTGAAGCTTTCTTT | CASSPNGGDTEAFF
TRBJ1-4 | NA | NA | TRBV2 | TGTGCCAGCAGTGATATCGGGGGGGAAAAACTGTTTTTT | CASSDIGGEKLFF
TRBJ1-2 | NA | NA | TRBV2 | TGTGCCAGCAGGAGGACAGATGAAGGCTACACCTTC | CASRRTDEGYTF
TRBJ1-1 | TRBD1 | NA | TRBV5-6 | TGTGCCAGCAGCTTGCGGGACAGGGCTTTCTTT | CASSLRDRAFF
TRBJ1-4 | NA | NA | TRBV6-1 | TGTGCCAGCAGTGAGGGGGCTCGAGGCTGGCCTGGATTTTTT | CASSEGARGWPGFF
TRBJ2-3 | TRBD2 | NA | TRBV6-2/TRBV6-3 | TGTGCCAGCAGTCATGGACTAGAGACAGATACGCAGTATTTT | CASSHGLETDTQYF
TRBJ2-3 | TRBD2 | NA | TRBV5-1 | TGCGCCAGCAGCTTGAATATAGCGGGGGGGCCTGGCACAGATACGCAGTATTTT | CASSLNIAGGPGTDTQYF
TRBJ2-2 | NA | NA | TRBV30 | TGTGCCTGGAGCGACCCTATCCCGGCCAGGGCTGCCGGGGAGCTGTTTTTT | CAWSDPIPARAAGELFF
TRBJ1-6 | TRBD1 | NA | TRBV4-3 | TGCGCCAGCAGCCAACCGGGACAGGGGGATTCACCCCTCCACTTT | CASSQPGQGDSPLHF
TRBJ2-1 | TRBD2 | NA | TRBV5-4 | TGTGCCAGCAGCTTGGCAGGGAGCGGGAACGATGAGCAGTTCTTC | CASSLAGSGNDEQFF
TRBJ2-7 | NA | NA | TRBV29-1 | TGCAGCGGAGCGACAGGCAGCTACGAGCAGTACTTC | CSGATGSYEQYF
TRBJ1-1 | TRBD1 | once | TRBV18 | TGTGCCAGCTCAGACAGGGGGGTGAACACTGAAGCTTTCTTT | CASSDRGVNTEAFF
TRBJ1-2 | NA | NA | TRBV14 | TGTGCCAGCAGCCAAGTAGGGGCGAGTGGCTACACCTTC | CASSQVGASGYTF
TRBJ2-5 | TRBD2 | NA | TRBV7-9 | TGTGCCAGCAGCTTAAGTTCGGGGGGGCAAGAGACCCAGTACTTC | CASSLSSGGQETQYF
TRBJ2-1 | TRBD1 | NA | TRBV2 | TGTGCCAGCCCCTCGCTGCGACAGGGGTGGGATGAGCAGTTCTTC | CASPSLRQGWDEQFF
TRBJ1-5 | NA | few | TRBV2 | TGTGCCAGCCACGGTGCCCCGGGACATCCTAATCAGCCCCAGCATTTT | CASHGAPGHPNQPQHF
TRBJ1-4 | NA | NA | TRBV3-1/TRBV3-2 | TGTGCCAGCAGCCAACGAGGCACTAATGAAAAACTGTTTTTT | CASSQRGTNEKLFF
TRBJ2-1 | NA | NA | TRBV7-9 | TGTGCCAGCAGCTCCCGAAATACGGGAGATGGGACAGTGCAGTTCTTC | CASSSRNTGDGTVQFF
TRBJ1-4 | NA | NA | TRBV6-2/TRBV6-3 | TGTGCCAGCAGTTTCGATCGGTCCGCCAATGAAAAACTGTTTTTT | CASSFDRSANEKLFF
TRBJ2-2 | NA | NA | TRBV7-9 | TGTGCCAGCAGCTTATTCGGGGAGGACGACACCGGGGAGCTGTTTTTT | CASSLFGEDDTGELFF
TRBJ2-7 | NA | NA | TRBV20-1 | TGCAGTGCTAGTTGGGGCCCCCAGGAGCAGTACTTC | CSASWGPQEQYF
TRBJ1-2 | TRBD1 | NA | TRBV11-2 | TGTGCCAGCAGCTTAGAGGGCGCAGGGGGGAACTATGGCTACACCTTC | CASSLEGAGGNYGYTF
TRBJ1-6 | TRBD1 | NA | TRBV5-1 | TGCGCCAGCAGCTTAACAGGGGGCCCAAATAATTCACCCCTCCACTTT | CASSLTGGPNNSPLHF
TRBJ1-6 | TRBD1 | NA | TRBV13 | TGTGCCAGCAGCTTAGGTCGGTCAGGGGGTCTTCTGAGCCTCCACTTT | CASSLGRSGGLLSLHF
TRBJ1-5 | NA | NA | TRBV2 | TGTGCCAGCAGCGAGAACGGACAGCTCAATCAGCCCCAGCATTTT | CASSENGQLNQPQHF
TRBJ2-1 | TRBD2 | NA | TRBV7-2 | TGTGCCAGCAGCCCCTGGACTAGCGGGGGCAACAATGAGCAGTTCTTC | CASSPWTSGGNNEQFF
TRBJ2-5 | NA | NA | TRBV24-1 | TGTGCCACCAGTGATTCGACCCCGGGGGAGACCCAGTACTTC | CATSDSTPGETQYF
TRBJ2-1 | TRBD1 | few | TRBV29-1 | TGCAGCGTTGAAAACACCGGGACAGGGGTCTACAATGAGCAGTTCTTC | CSVENTGTGVYNEQFF
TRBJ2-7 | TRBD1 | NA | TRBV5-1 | TGCGCCAGCAGCCCACGGACAGGGGAAGGGGAGCAGTACTTC | CASSPRTGEGEQYF
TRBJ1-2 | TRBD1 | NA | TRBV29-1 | TGCAGCGTTGGGGACAGGGGGCGAGTAGGTAACTATGGCTACACCTTC | CSVGDRGRVGNYGYTF
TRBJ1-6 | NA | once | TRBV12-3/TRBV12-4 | TGTGCCAGCAGTTTTCGGAATTCACCCCTCCACTTT | CASSFRNSPLHF
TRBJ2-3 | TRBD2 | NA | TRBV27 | TGTGCCAGCAGCAGTCACCGGCGGGGGGGCCCAGATACGCAGTATTTT | CASSSHRRGGPDTQYF
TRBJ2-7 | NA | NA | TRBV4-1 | TGCGCCAGCAGCCAAGTGAACAGGGATACCCACGAGCAGTACTTC | CASSQVNRDTHEQYF
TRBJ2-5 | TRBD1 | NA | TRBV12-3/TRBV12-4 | TGTGCCAGCACCTCGGGACAGGGACGAATCCAGTACTTC | CASTSGQGRIQYF
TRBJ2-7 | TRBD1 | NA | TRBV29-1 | TGCAGCGTGGGTAACGTTAAGGACAGGGTAGGGGACGAGCAGTACTTC | CSVGNVKDRVGDEQYF
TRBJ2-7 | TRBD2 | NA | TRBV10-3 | TGTGCCATCAGAGACCAAGGGACTAGCGGGGGGGCCTCGGGAGAGCAGTACTTC | CAIRDQGTSGGASGEQYF
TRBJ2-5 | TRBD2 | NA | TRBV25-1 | TGTGCCAGCAGTGAAACCCTAGCGGGGGGCCTGTACCAAGAGACCCAGTACTTC | CASSETLAGGLYQETQYF
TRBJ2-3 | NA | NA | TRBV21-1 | TGTGCCAGCAGCAAAGAGACTAGCGGGTCGGTACCAGATACGCAGTATTTT | CASSKETSGSVPDTQYF
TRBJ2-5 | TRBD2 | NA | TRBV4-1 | TGCGCCAGCAGCCAAGCGACTAGCGGGGACCAAGAGACCCAGTACTTC | CASSQATSGDQETQYF
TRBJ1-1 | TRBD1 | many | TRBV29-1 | TGCAGCGTTGAAGCGACAGGGTTTCGTACTGAAGCTTTCTTT | CSVEATGFRTEAFF
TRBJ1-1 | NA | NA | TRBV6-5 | TGTGCCAGCAGCATACAGGGCACGAAGTCTGAAGCTTTCTTT | CASSIQGTKSEAFF
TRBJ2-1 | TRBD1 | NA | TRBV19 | TGTGCCAGTAGCCCATGGGGGACAGGGAGCTCCTACAATGAGCAGTTCTTC | CASSPWGTGSSYNEQFF
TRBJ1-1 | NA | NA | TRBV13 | TGTGCCAGCAGCCCTACCACAGACCGCAACACTGAAGCTTTCTTT | CASSPTTDRNTEAFF
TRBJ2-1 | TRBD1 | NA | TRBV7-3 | TGTGCCAGCAGCCAATGGACAGGGGTGGACAATGAGCAGTTCTTC | CASSQWTGVDNEQFF
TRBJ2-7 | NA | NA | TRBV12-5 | TGTGCTAGTGGTCCCGACCGGGGATCCTACGAGCAGTACTTC | CASGPDRGSYEQYF
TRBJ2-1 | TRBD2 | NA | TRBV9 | TGTGCCAGCAGCTCAGCCGGGACTAGTAACGATGAGCAGTTCTTC | CASSSAGTSNDEQFF
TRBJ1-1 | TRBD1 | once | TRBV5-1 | TGCGCCAGCAGCTTGGGCGGTCGGGACAGGTCGTTTAACACTGAAGCTTTCTTT | CASSLGGRDRSFNTEAFF
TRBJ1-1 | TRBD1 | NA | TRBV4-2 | TGTGCCAGCACCGATTTAGGATCGGACAGGGGGCGATTGGGCACTGAAGCTTTCTTT | CASTDLGSDRGRLGTEAFF
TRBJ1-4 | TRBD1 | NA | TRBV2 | TGTGCCAGCTCGATGGACAGGGGAGCAACTAATGAAAAACTGTTTTTT | CASSMDRGATNEKLFF
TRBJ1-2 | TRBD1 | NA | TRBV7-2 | TGTGCCAGCAGCACATGGACAGGGCCCCTTGATGGAGATTATGGCTACACCTTC | CASSTWTGPLDGDYGYTF
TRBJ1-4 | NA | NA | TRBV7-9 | TGTGCCAGCAGCTTCTTTATCGGGGGAGGAGTCGAAAAACTGTTTTTT | CASSFFIGGGVEKLFF